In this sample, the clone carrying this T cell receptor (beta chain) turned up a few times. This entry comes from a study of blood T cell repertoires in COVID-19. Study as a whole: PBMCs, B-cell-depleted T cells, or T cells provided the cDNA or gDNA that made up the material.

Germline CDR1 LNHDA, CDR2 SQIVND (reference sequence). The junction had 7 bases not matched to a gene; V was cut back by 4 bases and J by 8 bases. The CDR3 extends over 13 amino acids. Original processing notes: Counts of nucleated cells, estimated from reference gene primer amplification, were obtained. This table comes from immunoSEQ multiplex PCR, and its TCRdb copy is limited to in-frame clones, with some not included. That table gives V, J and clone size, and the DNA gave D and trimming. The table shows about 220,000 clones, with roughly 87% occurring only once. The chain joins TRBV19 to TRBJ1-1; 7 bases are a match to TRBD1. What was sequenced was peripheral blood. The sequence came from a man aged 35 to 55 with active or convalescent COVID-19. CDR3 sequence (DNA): TGTGCCAGTAGTAACGCCAGGGGGAGAGAAGCTTTCTTT. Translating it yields CASSNARGREAFF.